The TCR beta chain described here comes from a study of T cell responses to AZD1222 COVID-19 vaccine. The study, taken as a whole, reports: Unmutated variant regions are reportedly targeted by nearly half of spike-specific TCRs. Distributed over spike, vaccine-associated CD4 TCRs predominated at 160-218 and 743-854.

The germline gives CDR1 MNHEY, CDR2 SVGAGI. The CDR3 is 13 amino acids. The V gene lost 0 bases and the J gene lost 6 bases, with 6 bases spanning the gap. As concerns this clone: Its target is not known. Distinct nucleotide sequences in the sample also encode this CDR3.

Clones were read by immunoSEQ multiplex PCR, and TCRdb kept only the in-frame ones, dropping some. This table holds around 140,000 clones, roughly 90% found once. The chain is built from TRBV6-5 and TRBJ2-1; D is undetermined. This TCR was recovered from an adult in good health. The sample consisted of peripheral blood, taken on day 0 of AZD1222 vaccination. CDR3 sequence reads: CASSYSNVNEQFF. CDR3 nucleotide sequence: TGTGCCAGCAGTTACTCGAATGTCAATGAGCAGTTCTTC.